The clone carrying this TCR beta chain was found a few times. Stated time point: newly diagnosed GD, antithyroid drugs for less than 3 months. Extracted RNA from PBMCs served as the source of the TCR library. Germline CDR1 is MNHNS and CDR2 is SASEGT. This CDR3 contains 18 residues. The V and J ends lost 2 bases and 0 bases, in that order; junction bases with no gene match: 10. CDR3 regions were amplified by Arm-PCR using iRepertoire HTBI primers to build TCR beta libraries. Each CDR3 protein is one row after TCRdb ran MiXCR on the multiplex PCR reads. The sample contains more than 450,000 distinct CDR3 sequences, about 16% of which appear only once. The entry originates in a study of regulatory T cells in long-lasting Graves disease. The sample was also linked to a second study, of T cells in Graves' hyperthyroidism and ophthalmopathy.

The clonotype originates from a man between 40 and 49 years old with Graves disease. The gene calls are TRBV6-1 and TRBJ1-5; 7 nucleotides line up with TRBD1. Here the sequenced sample was peripheral blood mononuclear cells (PBMCs), taken at new diagnosis, from a patient treated with antithyroid drugs. CDR3 loop: CASSERAGGRNSNQPQHF. Here the CDR3 DNA reads TGTGCCAGCAGTGAAAGGGCAGGGGGACGCAATAGCAATCAGCCCCAGCATTTT.